This T cell receptor beta chain was recovered during a study of T cells in Graves' hyperthyroidism and ophthalmopathy. This clonotype was observed a few times. The antigen is unknown. Researchers took RNA transcripts and amplified the TCR beta CDR3 regions from them. During a first-round RT-PCR of the TCR CDR3, the HTBI primer set was used. TCRdb reanalysed the multiplex PCR reads using MiXCR and keeps one entry per CDR3 protein. The sample has some 570,000 distinct CDR3 sequences; about a sixth are singletons. Overall study results and limits: Most clonotypes expanded in the thyroid (above 0.001) were also present in blood.

The sequencing input was blood. The TCR sequence derives from a woman younger than 30 with Graves' ophthalmopathy.

The CDR3 sequence: CASGRRLDWTYEQYF. In DNA form, the CDR3 reads TGTGCCAGCGGACGTAGGCTCGACTGGACCTACGAGCAGTACTTC. This sequence joins TRBV28 and TRBJ2-7; D remains ambiguous. CDR1 and CDR2 (germline): MDHEN, SYDVKM. V was clipped by 8 bases and J by 2 bases, with 19 bases between them. CDR3 length: 15 residues.